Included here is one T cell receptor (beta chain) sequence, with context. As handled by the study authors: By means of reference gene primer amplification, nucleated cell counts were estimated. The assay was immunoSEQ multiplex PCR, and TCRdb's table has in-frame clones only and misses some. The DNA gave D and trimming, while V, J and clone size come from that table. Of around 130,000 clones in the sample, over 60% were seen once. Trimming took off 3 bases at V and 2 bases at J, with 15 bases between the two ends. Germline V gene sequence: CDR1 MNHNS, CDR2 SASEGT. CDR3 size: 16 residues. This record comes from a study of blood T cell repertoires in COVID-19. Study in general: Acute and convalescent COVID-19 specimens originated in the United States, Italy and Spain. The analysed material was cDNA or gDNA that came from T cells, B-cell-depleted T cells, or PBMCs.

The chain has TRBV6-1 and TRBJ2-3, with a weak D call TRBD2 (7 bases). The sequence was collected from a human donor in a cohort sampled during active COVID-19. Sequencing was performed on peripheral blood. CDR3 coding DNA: TGTGCCAGCAGTGACTGGGCGGGGGCAGACACAGATACGCAGTATTTT. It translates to CASSDWAGADTDTQYF.